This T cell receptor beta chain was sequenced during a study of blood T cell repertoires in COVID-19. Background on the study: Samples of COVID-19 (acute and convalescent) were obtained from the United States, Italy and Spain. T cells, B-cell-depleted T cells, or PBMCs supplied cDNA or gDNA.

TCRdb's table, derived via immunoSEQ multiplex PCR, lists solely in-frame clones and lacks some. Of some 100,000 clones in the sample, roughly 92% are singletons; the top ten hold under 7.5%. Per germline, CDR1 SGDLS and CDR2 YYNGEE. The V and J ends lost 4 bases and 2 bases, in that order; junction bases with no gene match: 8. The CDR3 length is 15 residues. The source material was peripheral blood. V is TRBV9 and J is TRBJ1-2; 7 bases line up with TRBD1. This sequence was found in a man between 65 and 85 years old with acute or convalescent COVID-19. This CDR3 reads CASSPQTGTNYGYTF. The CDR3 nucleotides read TGTGCCAGCAGCCCCCAGACAGGGACAAACTATGGCTACACCTTC.